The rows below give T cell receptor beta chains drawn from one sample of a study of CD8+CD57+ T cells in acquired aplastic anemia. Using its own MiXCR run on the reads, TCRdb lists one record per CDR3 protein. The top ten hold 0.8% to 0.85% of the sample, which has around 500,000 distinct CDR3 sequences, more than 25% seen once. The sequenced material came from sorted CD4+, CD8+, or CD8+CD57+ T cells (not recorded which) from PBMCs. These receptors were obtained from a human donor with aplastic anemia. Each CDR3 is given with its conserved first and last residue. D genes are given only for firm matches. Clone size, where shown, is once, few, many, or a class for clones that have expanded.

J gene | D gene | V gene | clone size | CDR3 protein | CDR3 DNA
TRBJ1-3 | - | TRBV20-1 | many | CSATGGNTIYF | TGCAGTGCTACTGGTGGAAACACCATATATTTT
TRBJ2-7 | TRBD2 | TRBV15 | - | CATSREASGFYEQYF | TGTGCCACCAGCAGAGAGGCTAGCGGGTTCTACGAGCAGTACTTC
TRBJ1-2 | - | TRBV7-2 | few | CASSLIVDSIYGYTF | TGTGCCAGCAGCTTAATTGTTGACAGCATTTATGGCTACACCTTC
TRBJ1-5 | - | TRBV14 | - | CASSRGELPHNQPQHF | TGTGCCAGCAGCCGGGGTGAATTACCCCATAATCAGCCCCAGCATTTT
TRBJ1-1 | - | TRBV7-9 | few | CASSSLSGENTEAFF | TGTGCCAGCAGCTCCCTCTCAGGGGAGAACACTGAAGCTTTCTTT
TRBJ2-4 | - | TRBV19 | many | CASRGRDKNIQYF | TGTGCCAGTAGAGGGCGGGACAAAAACATTCAGTACTTC
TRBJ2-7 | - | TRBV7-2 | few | CASSFYQAVYYEQYF | TGTGCCAGCAGCTTTTATCAGGCGGTCTACTACGAGCAGTACTTC
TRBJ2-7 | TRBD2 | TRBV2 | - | CASRGLAGYEQYF | TGTGCCAGCAGGGGACTAGCGGGGTACGAGCAGTACTTC
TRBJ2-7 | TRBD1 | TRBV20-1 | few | CSAIPGQGAGYEQYF | TGCAGTGCTATACCGGGACAGGGGGCTGGGTACGAGCAGTACTTC
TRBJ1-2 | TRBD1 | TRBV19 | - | CASTRTGTDGYTF | TGTGCCAGTACTAGGACAGGGACCGATGGCTACACCTTC
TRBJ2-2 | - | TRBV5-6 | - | CASSLAPRRTGELFF | TGTGCCAGCAGCTTGGCTCCTAGGCGAACCGGGGAGCTGTTTTTT
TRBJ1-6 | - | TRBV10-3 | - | CASSYSISGSSYNSPLHF | TGTGCCAGCAGTTACTCGATATCCGGGAGCTCCTATAATTCACCCCTCCACTTT
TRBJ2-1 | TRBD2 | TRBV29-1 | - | CSVEDWRENHNEQFF | TGCAGCGTTGAAGATTGGCGGGAGAACCACAATGAGCAGTTCTTC
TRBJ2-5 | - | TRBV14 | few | CASSTGSRTQYF | TGTGCCAGCAGTACGGGTTCACGGACCCAGTACTTC